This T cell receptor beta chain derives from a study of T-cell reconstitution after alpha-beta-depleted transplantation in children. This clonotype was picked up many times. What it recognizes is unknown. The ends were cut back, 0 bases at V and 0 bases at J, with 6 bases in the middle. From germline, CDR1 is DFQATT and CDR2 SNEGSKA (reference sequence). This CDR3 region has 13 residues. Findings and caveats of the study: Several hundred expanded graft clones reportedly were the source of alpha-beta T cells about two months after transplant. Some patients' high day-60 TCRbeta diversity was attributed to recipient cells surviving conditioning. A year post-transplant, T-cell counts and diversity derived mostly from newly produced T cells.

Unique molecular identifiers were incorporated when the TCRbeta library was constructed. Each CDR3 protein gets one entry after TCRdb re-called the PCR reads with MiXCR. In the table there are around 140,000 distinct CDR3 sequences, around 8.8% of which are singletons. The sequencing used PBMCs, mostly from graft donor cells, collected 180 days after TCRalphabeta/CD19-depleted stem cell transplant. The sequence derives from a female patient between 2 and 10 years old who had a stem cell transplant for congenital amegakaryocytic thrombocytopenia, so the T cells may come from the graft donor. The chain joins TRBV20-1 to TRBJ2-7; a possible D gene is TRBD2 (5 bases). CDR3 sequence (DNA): TGCAGTGCTAGAGATACTAGCTCCTACGAGCAGTACTTC. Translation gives CSARDTSSYEQYF.